Detailed here is one TCR beta chain. The antigen remains undetermined. Regarding time point: blood 2 weeks post-SBRT. Documented treatment: 15 Gy SBRT to primary tumor, nephrectomy 4 weeks later. Serial blood draws occurred at baseline and 2 and 4 weeks post-SBRT. Profiled with immunoSEQ multiplex PCR; TCRdb holds only in-frame clones, not every one. The sample has around 130,000 clones, 80% to 90% seen once. This entry is derived from a study of radiation and T cells in renal cell carcinoma. Study outcomes and limitations: No pretreatment tumor biopsies were available for baseline clonotypes.

This CDR3 contains 16 residues. The receptor was isolated from an older woman with renal cell carcinoma. The sequences come from blood, collected from a patient whose treatment included radiotherapy and nephrectomy. The genes are TRBV21-1 and TRBJ2-7. TRBV21-1 is given as a pseudogene. The CDR3 DNA reads TGTGCCAGCACCCGAATGGGAGGGGGCCTTTCCTACGAGCAGTACTTC. Translated: CASTRMGGGLSYEQYF.